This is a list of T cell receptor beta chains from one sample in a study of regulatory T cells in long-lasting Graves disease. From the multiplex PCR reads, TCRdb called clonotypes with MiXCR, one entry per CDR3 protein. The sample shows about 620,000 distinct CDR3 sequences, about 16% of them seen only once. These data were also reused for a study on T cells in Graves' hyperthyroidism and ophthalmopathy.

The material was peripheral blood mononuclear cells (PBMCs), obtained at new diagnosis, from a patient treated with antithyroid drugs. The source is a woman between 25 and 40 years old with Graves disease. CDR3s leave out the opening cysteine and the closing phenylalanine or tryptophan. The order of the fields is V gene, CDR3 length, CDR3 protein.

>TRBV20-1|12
SAAPTGGDQPQH
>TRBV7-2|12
ASSLDTGAEGYT
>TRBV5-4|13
ASFRDAGPYNEQF
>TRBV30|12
AAGLAGLTDTQY
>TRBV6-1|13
ASSELGDSYNEQF
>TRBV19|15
ASRDREEKRAKNIQY
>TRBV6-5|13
ASSYLGLAGYEQY
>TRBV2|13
ASSDLGGADEKLF
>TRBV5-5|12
ASSPTVYQETQY
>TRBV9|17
ASSVARRDRSNSGNTIY
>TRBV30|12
AWSVQQGWGKLF
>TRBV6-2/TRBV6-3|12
ASFSQLAKNIQY
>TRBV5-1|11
ASSFSQVDEQF
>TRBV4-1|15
ASSQPGLAGNQETQY
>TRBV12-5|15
ASGSSPSSDLPNEQF
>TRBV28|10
ASSAQGAGAF
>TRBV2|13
ASDDGDREGLPQH
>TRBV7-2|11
ASRLKGQGEAF
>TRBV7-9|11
ASSPRGGGEQY
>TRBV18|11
ASSARMTYEQY
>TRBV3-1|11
ASSLTQGGKAF
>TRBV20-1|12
STSGRARTDTQY
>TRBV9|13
ASSGSMSGSLEQY
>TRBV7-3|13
ASSLTKVRTDTQY
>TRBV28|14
ASSPFGRDKFNEQF
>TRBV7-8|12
ASSGTSGNNEQF
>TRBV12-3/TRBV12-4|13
ASSRTSGGSDEQY
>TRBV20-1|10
SARLADELQY
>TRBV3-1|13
ASSPPGTGVPTQY
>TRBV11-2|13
ASSRGGSAGNGYT
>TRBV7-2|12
ASSLKGVGYGYT
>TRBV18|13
ASSVTMEGYNEQF
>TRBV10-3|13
AISTLAERTDTQY
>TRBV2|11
ASRLRGLTEAF
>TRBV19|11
ASSIGLSYEQY
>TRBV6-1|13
ASSEWTSGANVLT
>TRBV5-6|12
ASSLYAGVQPQH
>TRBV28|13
ASSLAQMNTGELF
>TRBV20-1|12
SARARANGNTIY
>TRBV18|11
ASSTLTGAGYT
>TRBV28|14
ASIKTSGRRTDTQY